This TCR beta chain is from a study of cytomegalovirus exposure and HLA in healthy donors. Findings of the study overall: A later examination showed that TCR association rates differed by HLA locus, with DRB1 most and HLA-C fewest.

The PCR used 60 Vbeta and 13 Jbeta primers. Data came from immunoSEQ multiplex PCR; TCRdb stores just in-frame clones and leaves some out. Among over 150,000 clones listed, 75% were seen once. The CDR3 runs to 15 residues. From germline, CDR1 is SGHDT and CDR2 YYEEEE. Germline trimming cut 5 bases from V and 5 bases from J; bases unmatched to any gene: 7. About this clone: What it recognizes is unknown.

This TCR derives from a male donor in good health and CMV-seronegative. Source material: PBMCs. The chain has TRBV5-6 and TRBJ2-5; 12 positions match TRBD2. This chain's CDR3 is CASRASGRAGETQYF. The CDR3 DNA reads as TGTGCCAGCAGAGCTAGCGGGAGGGCCGGTGAGACCCAGTACTTC.